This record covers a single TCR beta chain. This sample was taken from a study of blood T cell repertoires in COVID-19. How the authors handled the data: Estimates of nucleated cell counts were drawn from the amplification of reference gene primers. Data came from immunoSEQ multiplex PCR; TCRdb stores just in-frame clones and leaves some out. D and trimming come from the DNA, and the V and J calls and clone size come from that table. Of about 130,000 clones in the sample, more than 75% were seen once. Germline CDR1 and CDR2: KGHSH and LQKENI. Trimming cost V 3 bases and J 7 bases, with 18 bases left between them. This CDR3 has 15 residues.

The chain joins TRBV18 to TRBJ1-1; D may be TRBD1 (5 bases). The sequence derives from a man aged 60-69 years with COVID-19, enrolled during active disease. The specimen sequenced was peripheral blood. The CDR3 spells CASSPGHAQGNEAFF. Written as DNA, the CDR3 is TGTGCCAGCTCACCGGGTCACGCCCAGGGAAATGAAGCTTTCTTT.